This T cell receptor beta chain came from a study of Graves' ophthalmopathy and Graves' hyperthyroidism. V lost 4 bases, J lost 7 bases, and 10 bases lay in between. CDR3 length equals 13 residues. The TCR beta CDR3 regions underwent amplification from RNA transcripts. A first-round RT-PCR used HTBI primers, followed by a second-round multiplex PCR. One entry per CDR3 protein results from TCRdb running MiXCR on the multiplex PCR reads. The table lists approximately 480,000 distinct CDR3 sequences, approximately 15% of them singletons. Sequencing was done on a sample of blood. This chain uses TRBV12-3 or TRBV12-4 with TRBJ2-2; D unclear. The clonotype was recovered from a woman younger than 45 with Graves' ophthalmopathy. This CDR3 is CASSSPDIGELFF. The CDR3 region has the DNA TGTGCCAGCAGTTCTCCCGACATCGGGGAGCTGTTTTTT.